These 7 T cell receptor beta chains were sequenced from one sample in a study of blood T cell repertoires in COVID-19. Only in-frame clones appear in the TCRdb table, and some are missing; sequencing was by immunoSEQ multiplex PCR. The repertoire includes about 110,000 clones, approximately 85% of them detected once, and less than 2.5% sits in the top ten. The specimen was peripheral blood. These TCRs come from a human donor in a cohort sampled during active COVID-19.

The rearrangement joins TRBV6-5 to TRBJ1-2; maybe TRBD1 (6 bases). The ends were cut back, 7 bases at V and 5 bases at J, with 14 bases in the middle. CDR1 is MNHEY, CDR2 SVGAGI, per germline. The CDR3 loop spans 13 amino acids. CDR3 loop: CASTRGGVYGYTF. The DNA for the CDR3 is TGTGCCAGCACCAGAGGGGGGGTTTATGGCTACACCTTC.

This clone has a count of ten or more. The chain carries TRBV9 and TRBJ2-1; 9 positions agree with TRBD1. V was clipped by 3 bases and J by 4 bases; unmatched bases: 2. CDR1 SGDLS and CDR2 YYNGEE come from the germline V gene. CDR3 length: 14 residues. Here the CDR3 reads CASSAGTGYNEQFF. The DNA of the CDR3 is TGTGCCAGCAGCGCCGGGACAGGGTACAATGAGCAGTTCTTC.

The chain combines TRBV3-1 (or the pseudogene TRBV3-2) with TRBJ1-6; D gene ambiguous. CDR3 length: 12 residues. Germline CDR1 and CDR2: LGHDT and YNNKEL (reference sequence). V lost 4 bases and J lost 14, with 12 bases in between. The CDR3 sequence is CASSPPQATLHF. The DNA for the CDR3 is TGTGCCAGCAGCCCCCCCCAGGCAACCCTCCACTTT.

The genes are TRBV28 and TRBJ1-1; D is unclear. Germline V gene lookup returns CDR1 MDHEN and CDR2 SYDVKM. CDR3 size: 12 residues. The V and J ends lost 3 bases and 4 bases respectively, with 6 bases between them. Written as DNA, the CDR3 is TGTGCCAGCAGTTTTCGCGCCACTGAAGCTTTCTTT. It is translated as CASSFRATEAFF. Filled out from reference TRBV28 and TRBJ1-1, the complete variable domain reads DVKVTQSSRYLVKRTGEKVFLECVQDMDHENMFWYRQDPGLGLRLIYFSYDVKMKEKGDIPEGYSVSREKKERFSLILESASTNQTSMYLCASSFRATEAFFGQGTRLTVV.

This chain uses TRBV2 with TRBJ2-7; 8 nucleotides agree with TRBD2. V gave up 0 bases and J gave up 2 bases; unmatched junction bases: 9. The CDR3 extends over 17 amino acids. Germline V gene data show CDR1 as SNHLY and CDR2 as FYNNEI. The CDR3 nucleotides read TGTGCCAGCAGTGAAGCGTTTTCGGGGGGGGTCGCCTACGAGCAGTACTTC. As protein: CASSEAFSGGVAYEQYF.

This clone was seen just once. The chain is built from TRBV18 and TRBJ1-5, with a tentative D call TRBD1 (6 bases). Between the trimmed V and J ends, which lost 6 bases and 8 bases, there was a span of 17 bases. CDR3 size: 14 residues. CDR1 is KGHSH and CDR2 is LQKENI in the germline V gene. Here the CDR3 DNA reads TGTGCCAGCTCGAACTTACAGGGCATGGAGCCCCAGCATTTT. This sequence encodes CASSNLQGMEPQHF.

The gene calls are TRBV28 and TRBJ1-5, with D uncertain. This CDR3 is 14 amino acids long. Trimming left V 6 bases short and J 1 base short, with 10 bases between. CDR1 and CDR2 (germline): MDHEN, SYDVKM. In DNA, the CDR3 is TGTGCCAGCAGCCGGGGTGGGAGCAATCAGCCCCAGCATTTT. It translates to CASSRGGSNQPQHF. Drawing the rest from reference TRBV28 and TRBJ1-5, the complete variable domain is DVKVTQSSRYLVKRTGEKVFLECVQDMDHENMFWYRQDPGLGLRLIYFSYDVKMKEKGDIPEGYSVSREKKERFSLILESASTNQTSMYLCASSRGGSNQPQHFGDGTRLSIL.